A selection of T cell receptor beta chains follows, all from one sample in a study of a mutant IDH1 vaccine in newly diagnosed glioma. The data were produced by immunoSEQ multiplex PCR, yet TCRdb's version contains in-frame clones alone and is incomplete. The sample contains some 35,000 clones, roughly four fifths of which appear only once. These receptors have no identified antigens. The specimen comprised PBMCs, sampled from a glioma patient whose treatment included an IDH1 peptide vaccine. The receptor set was obtained from a man over 45 with glioma. CDR3s include the opening cysteine and the closing phenylalanine or tryptophan. D genes are given only for firm matches. A clone size is listed for some rows: how often the clone was seen (once, few, many), or a class if it is expanded.

>.|.|TRBV6-1|TRBJ2-2
CASSEMILYTGELFF
TGTGCCAGCAGTGAAATGATACTCTACACCGGGGAGCTGTTTTTT
>.|.|TRBV30|TRBJ1-4
CAWSVQTGEKLFF
TGTGCCTGGAGTGTCCAAACAGGTGAAAAACTGTTTTTT
>.|few|TRBV6-4|TRBJ2-3
CASSDGGSTDTQYF
TGTGCCAGCAGTGACGGGGGAAGCACAGATACGCAGTATTTT
>TRBD1|.|TRBV18|TRBJ2-5
CASSRDRGQETQYF
TGTGCCAGCTCGCGGGACAGGGGGCAAGAGACCCAGTACTTC
>.|.|TRBV11-3|TRBJ1-3
CASRDGSSGNTIYF
TGTGCCAGCCGAGACGGCAGCTCTGGAAACACCATATATTTT
>.|.|TRBV2|TRBJ2-7
CASSYSYEQYF
TGTGCCAGCAGTTACTCCTACGAGCAGTACTTC
>TRBD1|.|TRBV30|TRBJ2-7
CAWDGTGGYEQYF
TGTGCCTGGGACGGGACAGGGGGTTACGAGCAGTACTTC
>.|.|TRBV25-1|TRBJ2-7
CASSGGDKQYF
TGTGCCAGCAGTGGGGGGGACAAGCAGTACTTC
>.|.|TRBV5-1|TRBJ1-4
CASSFLGSNNEKLFF
TGCGCCAGCAGTTTTCTAGGAAGTAATAATGAAAAACTGTTTTTT
>.|.|TRBV21-1|TRBJ2-7
CASSKAGGASYEQYF
TGTGCCAGCAGCAAAGCAGGGGGCGCCTCCTACGAGCAGTACTTC
>.|.|TRBV7-9|TRBJ1-3
CASGGTFSGNTIYF
TGTGCCAGCGGAGGGACTTTCTCTGGAAACACCATATATTTT
>.|once|TRBV5-4|TRBJ2-7
CASSPAGSPNEQYF
TGTGCCAGCAGCCCCGCCGGGAGCCCCAACGAGCAGTACTTC
>.|once|TRBV9|TRBJ2-1
CASSGQGNEQFF
TGTGCCAGCAGCGGTCAGGGCAATGAGCAGTTCTTC